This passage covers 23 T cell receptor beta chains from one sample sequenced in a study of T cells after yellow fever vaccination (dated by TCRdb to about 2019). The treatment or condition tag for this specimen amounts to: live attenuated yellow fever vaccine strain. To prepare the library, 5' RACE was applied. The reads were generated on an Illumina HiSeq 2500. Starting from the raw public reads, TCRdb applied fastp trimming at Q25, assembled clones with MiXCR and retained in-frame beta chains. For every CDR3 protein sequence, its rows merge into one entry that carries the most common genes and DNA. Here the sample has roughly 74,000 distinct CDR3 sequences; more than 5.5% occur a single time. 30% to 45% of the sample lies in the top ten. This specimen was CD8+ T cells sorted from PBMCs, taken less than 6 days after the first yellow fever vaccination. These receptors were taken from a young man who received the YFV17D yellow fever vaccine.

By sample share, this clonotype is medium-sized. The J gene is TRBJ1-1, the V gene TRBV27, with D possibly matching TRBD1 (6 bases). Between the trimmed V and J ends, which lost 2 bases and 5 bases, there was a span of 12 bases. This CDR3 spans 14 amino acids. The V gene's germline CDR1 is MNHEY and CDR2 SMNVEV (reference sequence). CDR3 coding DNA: TGTGCCAGCAGTTTACAGGGGAGAGGGACTGAAGCTTTCTTT. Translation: CASSLQGRGTEAFF.

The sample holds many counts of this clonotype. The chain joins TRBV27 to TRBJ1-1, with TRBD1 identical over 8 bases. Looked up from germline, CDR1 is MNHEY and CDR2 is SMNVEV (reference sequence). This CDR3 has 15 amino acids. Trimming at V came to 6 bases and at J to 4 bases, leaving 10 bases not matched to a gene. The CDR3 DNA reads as TGTGCCAGCAGGATGACAGGGGATTGGGTCACTGAAGCTTTCTTT. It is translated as CASRMTGDWVTEAFF.

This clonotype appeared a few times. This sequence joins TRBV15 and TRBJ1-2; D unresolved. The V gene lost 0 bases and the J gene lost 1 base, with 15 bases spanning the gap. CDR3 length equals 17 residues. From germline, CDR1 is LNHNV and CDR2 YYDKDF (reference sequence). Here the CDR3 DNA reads TGTGCCACCAGCAGAGATTTCGGGTCTGTCTTTAACTATGGCTACACCTTC. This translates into CATSRDFGSVFNYGYTF.

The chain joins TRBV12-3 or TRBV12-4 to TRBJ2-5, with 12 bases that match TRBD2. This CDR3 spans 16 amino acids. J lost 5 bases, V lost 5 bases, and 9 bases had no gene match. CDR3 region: CASSRTSGALRETQYF. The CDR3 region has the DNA TGTGCCAGCAGTCGGACTAGCGGGGCCCTCCGGGAGACCCAGTACTTC.

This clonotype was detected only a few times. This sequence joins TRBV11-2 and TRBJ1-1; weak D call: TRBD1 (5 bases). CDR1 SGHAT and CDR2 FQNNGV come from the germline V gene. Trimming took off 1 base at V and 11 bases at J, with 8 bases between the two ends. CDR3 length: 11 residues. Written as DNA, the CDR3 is TGTGCCAGCAGCTTAGTTGGGGGGGCTTTCTTT. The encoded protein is CASSLVGGAFF.

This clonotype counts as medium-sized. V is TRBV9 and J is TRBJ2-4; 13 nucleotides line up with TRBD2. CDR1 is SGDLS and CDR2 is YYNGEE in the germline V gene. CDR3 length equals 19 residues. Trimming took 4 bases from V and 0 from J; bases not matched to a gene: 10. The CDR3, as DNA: TGTGCCAGCAGCCCGACTAGCGGGGGGTCCCTCGTAGCCAAAAACATTCAGTACTTC. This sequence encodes CASSPTSGGSLVAKNIQYF.

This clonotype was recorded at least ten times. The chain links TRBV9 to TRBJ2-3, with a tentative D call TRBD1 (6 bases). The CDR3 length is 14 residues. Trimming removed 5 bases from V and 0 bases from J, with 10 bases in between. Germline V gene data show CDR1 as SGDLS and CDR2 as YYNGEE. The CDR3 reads CASRGAASTDTQYF. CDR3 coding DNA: TGTGCCAGCAGGGGGGCTGCTAGCACAGATACGCAGTATTTT.

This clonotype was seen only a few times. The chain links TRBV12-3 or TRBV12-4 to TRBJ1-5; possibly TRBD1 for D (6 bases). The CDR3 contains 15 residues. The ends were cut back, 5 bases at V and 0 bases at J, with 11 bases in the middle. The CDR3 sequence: CASSDRYYSNQPQHF. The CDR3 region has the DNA TGTGCCAGCAGTGACAGGTACTATAGCAATCAGCCCCAGCATTTT.

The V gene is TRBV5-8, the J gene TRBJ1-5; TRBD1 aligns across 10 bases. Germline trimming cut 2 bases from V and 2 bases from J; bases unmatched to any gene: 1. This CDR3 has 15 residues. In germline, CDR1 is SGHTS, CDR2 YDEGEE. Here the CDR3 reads CASSFGTGGNQPQHF. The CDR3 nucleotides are TGTGCCAGCAGCTTTGGGACAGGGGGCAATCAGCCCCAGCATTTT. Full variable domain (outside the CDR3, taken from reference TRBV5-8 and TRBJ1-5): EAGVTQSPTHLIKTRGQQATLRCSPISGHTSVYWYQQALGLGLQFLLWYDEGEERNRGNFPPRFSGRQFPNYSSELNVNALELEDSALYLCASSFGTGGNQPQHFGDGTRLSIL.

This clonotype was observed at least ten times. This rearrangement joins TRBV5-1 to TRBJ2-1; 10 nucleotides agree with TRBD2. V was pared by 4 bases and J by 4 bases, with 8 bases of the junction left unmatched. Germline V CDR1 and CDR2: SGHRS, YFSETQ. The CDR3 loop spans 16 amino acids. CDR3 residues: CASSPGPSGGYNEQFF. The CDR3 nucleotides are TGCGCCAGCAGCCCTGGGCCTAGCGGGGGTTACAATGAGCAGTTCTTC.

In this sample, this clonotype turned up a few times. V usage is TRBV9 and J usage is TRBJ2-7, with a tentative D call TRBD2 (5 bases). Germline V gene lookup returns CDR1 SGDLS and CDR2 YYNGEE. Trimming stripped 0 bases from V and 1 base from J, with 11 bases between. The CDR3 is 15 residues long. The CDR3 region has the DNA TGTGCCAGCAGCGTAGCTCATGGCGGGTCCTACGAGCAGTACTTC. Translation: CASSVAHGGSYEQYF. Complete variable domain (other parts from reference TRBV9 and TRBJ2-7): DSGVTQTPKHLITATGQRVTLRCSPRSGDLSVYWYQQSLDQGLQFLIQYYNGEERAKGNILERFSAQQFPDLHSELNLSSLELGDSALYFCASSVAHGGSYEQYFGPGTRLTVT.

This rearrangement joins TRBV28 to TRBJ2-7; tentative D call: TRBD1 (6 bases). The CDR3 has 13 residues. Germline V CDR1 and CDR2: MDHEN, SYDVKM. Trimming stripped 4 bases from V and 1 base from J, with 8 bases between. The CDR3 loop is CASSYRVSYEQYF. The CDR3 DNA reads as TGTGCCAGCAGTTACAGGGTTTCCTACGAGCAGTACTTC.

CDR3 sequence: CASSARLGEQYV. The CDR3 nucleotides read TGTGCCAGCAGCGCTCGACTTGGCGAGCAGTACGTC. The rearrangement joins TRBV7-9 to TRBJ2-7; no clear D. Germline V gene sequence: CDR1 SEHNR, CDR2 FQNEAQ (reference sequence). This CDR3 has 12 amino acids. With 5 bases removed from V and 6 bases from J, the gap between germline ends came to 11 bases.

The chain's CDR3 is CASSLEKSPLHF. The CDR3 DNA sequence: TGTGCCAGCAGCTTAGAAAAGTCACCCCTCCACTTT. The chain couples TRBV7-9 to TRBJ1-6; D remains unclear. The CDR3 runs to 12 residues. The V gene's germline CDR1 is SEHNR and CDR2 FQNEAQ (reference sequence). V lost 1 base, J lost 10 bases, and 5 bases lay in between.

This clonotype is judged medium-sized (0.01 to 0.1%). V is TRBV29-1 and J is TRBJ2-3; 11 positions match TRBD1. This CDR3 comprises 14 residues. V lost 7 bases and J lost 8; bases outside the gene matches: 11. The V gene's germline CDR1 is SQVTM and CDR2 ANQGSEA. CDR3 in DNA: TGCAGCGCCTTTGGGACAGGGGGAAGCGGTACGCAGTATTTT. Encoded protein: CSAFGTGGSGTQYF.

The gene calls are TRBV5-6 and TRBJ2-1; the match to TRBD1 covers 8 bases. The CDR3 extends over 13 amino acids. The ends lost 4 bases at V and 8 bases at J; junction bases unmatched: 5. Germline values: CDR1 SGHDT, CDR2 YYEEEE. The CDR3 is CASSGQGGDEQFF. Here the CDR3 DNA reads TGTGCCAGCAGCGGACAGGGTGGCGATGAGCAGTTCTTC.

This chain's CDR3 is CASSGTGGVEQYF. As DNA, the CDR3 is TGCGCCAGCAGCGGAACAGGGGGAGTCGAGCAGTACTTC. This chain connects TRBV5-1 to TRBJ2-7, with TRBD1 identical over 8 bases. CDR1 and CDR2 from the germline V gene are SGHRS and YFSETQ. This CDR3 has 13 residues. Germline trimming cut 4 bases from V and 6 bases from J; bases unmatched to any gene: 6.

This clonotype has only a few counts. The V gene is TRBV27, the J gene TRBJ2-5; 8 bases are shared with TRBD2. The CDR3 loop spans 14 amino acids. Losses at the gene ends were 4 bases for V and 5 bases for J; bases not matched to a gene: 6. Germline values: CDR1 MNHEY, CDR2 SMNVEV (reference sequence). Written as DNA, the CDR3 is TGTGCCAGCAGTTCACTAGCGGCGTCGGAGACCCAGTACTTC. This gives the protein CASSSLAASETQYF.

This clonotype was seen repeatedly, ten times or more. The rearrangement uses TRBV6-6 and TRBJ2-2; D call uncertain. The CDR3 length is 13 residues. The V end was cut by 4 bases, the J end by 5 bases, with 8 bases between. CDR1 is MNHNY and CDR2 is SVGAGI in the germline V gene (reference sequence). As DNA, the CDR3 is TGTGCCAGCAGTTCCTATGGGACCGGGGAGCTGTTTTTT. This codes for CASSSYGTGELFF.

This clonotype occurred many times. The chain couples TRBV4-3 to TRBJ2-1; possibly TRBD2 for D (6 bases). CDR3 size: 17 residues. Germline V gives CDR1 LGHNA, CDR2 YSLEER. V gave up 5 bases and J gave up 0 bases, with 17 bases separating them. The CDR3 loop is CASSSQRAGSSYNEQFF. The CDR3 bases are TGCGCCAGCAGCTCCCAAAGGGCGGGGAGCTCCTACAATGAGCAGTTCTTC.

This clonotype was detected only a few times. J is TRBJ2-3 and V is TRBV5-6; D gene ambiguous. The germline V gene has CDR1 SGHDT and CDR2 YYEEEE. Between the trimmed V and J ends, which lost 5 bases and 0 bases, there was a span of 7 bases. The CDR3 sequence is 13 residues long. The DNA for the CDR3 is TGTGCCAGCAGGGCCACGAGCACAGATACGCAGTATTTT. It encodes CASRATSTDTQYF.

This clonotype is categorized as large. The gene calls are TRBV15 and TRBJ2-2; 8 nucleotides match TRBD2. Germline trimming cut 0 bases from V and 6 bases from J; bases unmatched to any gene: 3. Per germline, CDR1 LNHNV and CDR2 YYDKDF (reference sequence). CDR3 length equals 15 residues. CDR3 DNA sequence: TGTGCCACCAGCAGAGATACGGGGGGGCCCGGGGAGCTGTTTTTT. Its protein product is CATSRDTGGPGELFF. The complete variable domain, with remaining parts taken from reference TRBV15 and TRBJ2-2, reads DAMVIQNPRYQVTQFGKPVTLSCSQTLNHNVMYWYQQKSSQAPKLLFHYYDKDFNNEADTPDNFQSRRPNTSFCFLDIRSPGLGDTAMYLCATSRDTGGPGELFFGEGSRLTVL.

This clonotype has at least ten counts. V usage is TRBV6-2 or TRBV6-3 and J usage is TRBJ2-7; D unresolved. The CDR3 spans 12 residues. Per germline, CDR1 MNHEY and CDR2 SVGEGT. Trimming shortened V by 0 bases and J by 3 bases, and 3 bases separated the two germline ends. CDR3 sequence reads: CASSYSIYEQYV. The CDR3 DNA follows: TGTGCCAGCAGTTACTCGATCTACGAGCAGTACGTC.